This TCR beta chain appears in the sequencing data of a study of cytotoxic CD8 clonotypes in ibrutinib-treated CLL. Study details: Of a cohort that held 11 relapsed/refractory and some 14 treatment-naive patients, 17 were IGHV unmutated. The study's findings and limits: Once treatment began, public clonotypes, which were uncommon, contracted or stayed stable. Clonality grew at ibrutinib response; at progression, it decreased back toward baseline.

Germline CDR1 and CDR2: SEHNR and FQNEAQ (reference sequence). The CDR3 consists of 13 residues. V was pared by 3 bases and J by 0 bases, with 6 bases between. Cryopreserved PBMCs yielded around 2.1 micrograms of genomic DNA for TCR beta libraries. In the case of this clone: Its antigen is currently unknown.

Clones were read by immunoSEQ multiplex PCR, and TCRdb kept only the in-frame ones, dropping some. Among approximately 120,000 clones, about 50% were seen once, and the ten largest hold about 40%. V and J are TRBV7-9 and TRBJ2-7; the D is unclear. This TCR derives from a human donor with chronic lymphocytic leukemia. This sample comprised PBMCs, obtained after 24 months of ibrutinib treatment. The CDR3 sequence is CASSFPHSYEQYF. DNA of the CDR3: TGTGCCAGCAGCTTTCCCCACTCCTACGAGCAGTACTTC.